This T cell receptor (beta chain) was captured by sequencing in a study of blood T cell repertoires in COVID-19. Whole-study context: Samples representing acute and convalescent COVID-19 were sourced from the United States, Italy and Spain.

Original analysis: Amplifying reference gene primers gave estimates of nucleated cell counts. Method: immunoSEQ multiplex PCR; TCRdb's copy keeps in-frame clones and lacks some. The DNA gave D and trimming, while V, J and clone size come from that table. The sample yields roughly 250,000 clones, about four fifths seen once. This TCR came from a person aged 70 to 85 with COVID-19, enrolled during active disease. Material for sequencing was peripheral blood.

CDR3 coding DNA: TGCGCCAGCAGCCTCAGCGGGTACTCCTACGAGCAGTACTTC. Encoded protein: CASSLSGYSYEQYF. This chain uses TRBV4-1 with TRBJ2-5; TRBD2 is a possible D gene (6 bases). The J call may be faulty, since TRBJ2-7 better matches the DNA end. The CDR3 has 14 amino acids. Per germline, CDR1 MGHRA and CDR2 YSYEKL.